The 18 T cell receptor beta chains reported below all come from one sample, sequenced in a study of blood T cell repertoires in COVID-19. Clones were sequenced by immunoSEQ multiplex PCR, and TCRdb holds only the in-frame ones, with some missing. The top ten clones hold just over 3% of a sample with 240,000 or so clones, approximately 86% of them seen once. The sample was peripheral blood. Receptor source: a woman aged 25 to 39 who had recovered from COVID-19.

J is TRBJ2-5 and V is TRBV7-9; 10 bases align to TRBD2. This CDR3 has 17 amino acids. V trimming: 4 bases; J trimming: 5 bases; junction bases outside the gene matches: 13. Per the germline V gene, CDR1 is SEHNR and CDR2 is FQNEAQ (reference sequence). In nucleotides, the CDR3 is TGTGCCAGCAGCTCCCCCCCAGCGGGGGGGCCGGGGGAGACCCAGTACTTC. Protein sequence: CASSSPPAGGPGETQYF.

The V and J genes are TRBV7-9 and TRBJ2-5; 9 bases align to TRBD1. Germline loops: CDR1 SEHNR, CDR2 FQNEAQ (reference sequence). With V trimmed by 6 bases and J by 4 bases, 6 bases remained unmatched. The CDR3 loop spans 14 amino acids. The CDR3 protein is CASSTGTGRETQYF. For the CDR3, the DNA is TGTGCCAGCAGTACCGGGACAGGGAGAGAGACCCAGTACTTC. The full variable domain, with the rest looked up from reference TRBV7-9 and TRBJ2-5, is DTGVSQNPRHKITKRGQNVTFRCDPISEHNRLYWYRQTLGQGPEFLTYFQNEAQLEKSRLLSDRFSAERPKGSFSTLEIQRTEQGDSAMYLCASSTGTGRETQYFGPGTRLLVL.

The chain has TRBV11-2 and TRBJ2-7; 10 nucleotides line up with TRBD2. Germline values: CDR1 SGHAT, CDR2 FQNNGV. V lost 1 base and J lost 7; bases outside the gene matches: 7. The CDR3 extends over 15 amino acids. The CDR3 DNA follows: TGTGCCAGCAGCTTAGTCCCAGCGGGGGGGCATGAGCAGTACTTC. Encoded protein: CASSLVPAGGHEQYF.

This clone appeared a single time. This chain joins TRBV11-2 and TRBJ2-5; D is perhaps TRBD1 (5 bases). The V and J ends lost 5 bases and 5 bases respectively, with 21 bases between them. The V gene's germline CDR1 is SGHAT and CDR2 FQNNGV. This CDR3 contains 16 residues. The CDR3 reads CASSLNPSTGLETQYF. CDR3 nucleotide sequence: TGTGCCAGCAGCCTCAACCCGAGCACAGGTCTGGAGACCCAGTACTTC.

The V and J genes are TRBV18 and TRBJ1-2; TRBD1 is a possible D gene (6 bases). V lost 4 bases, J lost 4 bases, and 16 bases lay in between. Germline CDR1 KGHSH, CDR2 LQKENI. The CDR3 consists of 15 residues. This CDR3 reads CASSLARDTIYGYTF. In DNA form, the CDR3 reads TGTGCCAGCTCACTGGCCCGGGACACTATCTATGGCTACACCTTC.

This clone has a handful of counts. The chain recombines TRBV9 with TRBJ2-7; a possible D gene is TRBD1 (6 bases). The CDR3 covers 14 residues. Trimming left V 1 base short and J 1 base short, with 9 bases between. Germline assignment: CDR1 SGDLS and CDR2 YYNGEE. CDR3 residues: CASSVNRVSYEQYF. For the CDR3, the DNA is TGTGCCAGCAGCGTAAACAGGGTTTCCTACGAGCAGTACTTC.

In nucleotides, the CDR3 is TGTGCCAGCAGCTTAGCGAGGCCCTTTGCAAATTCCAATCAGCCCCAGCATTTT. This translates into CASSLARPFANSNQPQHF. V usage is TRBV7-9 and J usage is TRBJ1-5; D not resolved. This CDR3 contains 18 residues. The V gene's germline CDR1 is SEHNR and CDR2 FQNEAQ (reference sequence). V lost 0 bases and J 3 bases, leaving 18 bases between the germline ends.

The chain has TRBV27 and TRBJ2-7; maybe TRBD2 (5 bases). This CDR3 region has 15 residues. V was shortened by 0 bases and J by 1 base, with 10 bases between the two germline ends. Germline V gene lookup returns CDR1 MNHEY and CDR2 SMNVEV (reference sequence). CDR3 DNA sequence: TGTGCCAGCAGTTTATCCCTAGCTAGTTCCTACGAGCAGTACTTC. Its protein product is CASSLSLASSYEQYF.

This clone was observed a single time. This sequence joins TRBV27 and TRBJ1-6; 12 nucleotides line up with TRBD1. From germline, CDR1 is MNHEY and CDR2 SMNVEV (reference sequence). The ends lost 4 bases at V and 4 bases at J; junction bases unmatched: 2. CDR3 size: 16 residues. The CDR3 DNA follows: TGTGCCAGCAGTTGGGACAGGGGGCTTTATAATTCACCCCTCCACTTT. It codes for CASSWDRGLYNSPLHF.

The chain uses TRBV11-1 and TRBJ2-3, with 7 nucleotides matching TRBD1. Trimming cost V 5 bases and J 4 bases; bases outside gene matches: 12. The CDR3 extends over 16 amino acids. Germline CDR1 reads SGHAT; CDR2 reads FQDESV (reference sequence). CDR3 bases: TGTGCCAGCAGCCAGATAAGGGACAGTTTGGCAGATACGCAGTATTTT. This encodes CASSQIRDSLADTQYF.

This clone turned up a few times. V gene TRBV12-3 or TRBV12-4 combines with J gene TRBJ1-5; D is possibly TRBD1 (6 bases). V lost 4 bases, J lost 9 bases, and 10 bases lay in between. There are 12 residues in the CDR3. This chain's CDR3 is CASSSGDRPQHF. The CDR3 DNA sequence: TGTGCCAGCAGTTCAGGGGATCGGCCCCAGCATTTT.

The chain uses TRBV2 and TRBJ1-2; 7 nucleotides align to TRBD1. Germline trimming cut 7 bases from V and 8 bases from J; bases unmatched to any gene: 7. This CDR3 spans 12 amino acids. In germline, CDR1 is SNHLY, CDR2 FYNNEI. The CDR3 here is CASTSQGGGYTF. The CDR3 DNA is TGTGCCAGCACCAGTCAAGGGGGCGGCTACACCTTC.

The CDR3 DNA sequence: TGTGCCAGCAGTCCTGGGGGGTATCAGCCCCAGCATTTT. Translated, it gives CASSPGGYQPQHF. V usage is TRBV7-9 and J usage is TRBJ1-5; possible D gene TRBD1, 5 bases. In germline, CDR1 is SEHNR, CDR2 FQNEAQ (reference sequence). The CDR3 is 13 residues long. Between the trimmed V and J ends, which lost 6 bases and 5 bases, there was a span of 11 bases.

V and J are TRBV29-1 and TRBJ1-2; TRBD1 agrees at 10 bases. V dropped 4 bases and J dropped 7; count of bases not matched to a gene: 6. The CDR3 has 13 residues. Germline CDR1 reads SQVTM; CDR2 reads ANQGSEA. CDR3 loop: CSVVWTGGFGYTF. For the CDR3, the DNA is TGCAGCGTTGTATGGACAGGGGGGTTTGGCTACACCTTC. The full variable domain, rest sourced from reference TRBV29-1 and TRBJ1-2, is SAVISQKPSRDICQRGTSLTIQCQVDSQVTMMFWYRQQPGQSLTLIATANQGSEATYESGFVIDKFPISRPNLTFSTLTVSNMSPEDSSIYLCSVVWTGGFGYTFGSGTRLTVV.

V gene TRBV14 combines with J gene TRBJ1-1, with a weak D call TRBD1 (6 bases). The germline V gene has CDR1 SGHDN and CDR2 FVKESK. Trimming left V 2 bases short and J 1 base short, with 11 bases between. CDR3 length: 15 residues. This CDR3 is CASSQLTGWNTEAFF. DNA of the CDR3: TGTGCCAGCAGCCAACTGACAGGATGGAACACTGAAGCTTTCTTT. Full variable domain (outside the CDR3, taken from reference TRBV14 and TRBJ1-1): EAGVTQFPSHSVIEKGQTVTLRCDPISGHDNLYWYRRVMGKEIKFLLHFVKESKQDESGMPNNRFLAERTGGTYSTLKVQPAELEDSGVYFCASSQLTGWNTEAFFGQGTRLTVV.

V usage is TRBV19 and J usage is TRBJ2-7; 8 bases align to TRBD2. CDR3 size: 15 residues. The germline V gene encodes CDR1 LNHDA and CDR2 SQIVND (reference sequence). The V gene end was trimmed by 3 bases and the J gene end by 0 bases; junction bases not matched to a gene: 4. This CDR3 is CASSISGGSSYEQYF. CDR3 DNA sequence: TGTGCCAGTAGTATCAGCGGGGGCAGCTCCTACGAGCAGTACTTC.

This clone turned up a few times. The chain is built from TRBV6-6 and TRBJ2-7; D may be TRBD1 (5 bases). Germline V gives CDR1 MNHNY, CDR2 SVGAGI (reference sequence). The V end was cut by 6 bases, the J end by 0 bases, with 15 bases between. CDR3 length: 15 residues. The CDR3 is CASSPQGRSSYEQYF. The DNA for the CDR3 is TGTGCCAGCAGCCCTCAGGGAAGGAGCTCCTACGAGCAGTACTTC.

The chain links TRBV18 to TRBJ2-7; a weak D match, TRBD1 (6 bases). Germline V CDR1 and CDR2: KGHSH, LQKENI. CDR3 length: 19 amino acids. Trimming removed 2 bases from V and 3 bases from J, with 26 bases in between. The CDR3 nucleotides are TGTGCCAGCTCACCAATCCCGACAGGTTCCCCTAAAGATCTCTACGAGCAGTACTTC. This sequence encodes CASSPIPTGSPKDLYEQYF.